The 27 T cell receptor beta chains in this list originate from one sample, sequenced in a study of blood T cell repertoires in COVID-19. Sequencing was performed with immunoSEQ multiplex PCR; in TCRdb, only in-frame clones are kept and a portion is missing. Of about 400,000 clones in the sample, about 87% are singletons; the top ten hold about a tenth. The sequenced material came from PBMCs or T cells enriched from blood (not recorded which). The origin of the receptors is a woman aged 50 to 60 who had recovered from COVID-19.

The chain joins TRBV4-2 to TRBJ1-6, with unresolved D. The CDR3 extends over 15 amino acids. V was shortened by 3 bases and J by 0 bases, with 6 bases between the two germline ends. Germline V gene data show CDR1 as LGHNA and CDR2 as YNFKEQ. The CDR3 nucleotides are TGTGCCAGCAGCCAGGCCCTCTCCTATAATTCACCCCTCCACTTT. Encoded protein: CASSQALSYNSPLHF.

This chain joins TRBV28 and TRBJ2-7, with a possible D match to TRBD1 (5 bases). Per germline, CDR1 MDHEN and CDR2 SYDVKM. The CDR3 runs 14 residues. V was trimmed by 7 bases and J by 2 bases, leaving 15 bases between them. The CDR3 region is CASMDRTRTYEQYF. CDR3 in DNA: TGTGCCAGCATGGATCGGACACGTACCTACGAGCAGTACTTC. The whole variable domain, remainder taken from reference TRBV28 and TRBJ2-7, is DVKVTQSSRYLVKRTGEKVFLECVQDMDHENMFWYRQDPGLGLRLIYFSYDVKMKEKGDIPEGYSVSREKKERFSLILESASTNQTSMYLCASMDRTRTYEQYFGPGTRLTVT.

V and J are TRBV12-5 and TRBJ1-5, with D unclear. Germline lookup yields CDR1 LGHNT and CDR2 FRNRAP. Trimming cost V 0 bases and J 4 bases, with 25 bases left between them. The CDR3 is 20 residues long. Here the CDR3 reads CASGLVRTNRPGYGNQPQHF. CDR3 DNA sequence: TGTGCTAGTGGTTTGGTACGAACGAATCGGCCTGGCTACGGGAATCAGCCCCAGCATTTT.

This chain joins TRBV4-1 and TRBJ1-2; TRBD1 matches at 9 bases. This CDR3 is built from 15 residues. Trimming at V came to 2 bases and at J to 4 bases, leaving 5 bases not matched to a gene. Germline CDR1 reads MGHRA; CDR2 reads YSYEKL. The CDR3, as DNA: TGCGCCAGCAGCCAACAGCGGACAGGGGTCTATGGCTACACCTTC. Its protein product is CASSQQRTGVYGYTF.

This clone appeared once. The chain is built from TRBV6-5 and TRBJ1-2; maybe TRBD1 (6 bases). The V gene's germline CDR1 is MNHEY and CDR2 SVGAGI. Trimming stripped 5 bases from V and 0 bases from J, with 13 bases between. The CDR3 sequence is 15 residues long. The CDR3 DNA reads TGTGCCAGCAGTCAGGACAGAGGATCTAACTATGGCTACACCTTC. This encodes CASSQDRGSNYGYTF.

This clone has more than one count but fewer than ten. V is TRBV28 and J is TRBJ1-3; a possible D gene is TRBD1 (5 bases). Germline V lookup: CDR1 MDHEN, CDR2 SYDVKM. The CDR3 consists of 14 residues. Trimming left V 3 bases short and J 1 base short, with 7 bases between. The CDR3 reads CASSFGGSGNTIYF. Written as DNA, the CDR3 is TGTGCCAGCAGTTTCGGGGGATCTGGAAACACCATATATTTT.

The J gene is TRBJ2-7, the V gene TRBV13; tentatively, D is TRBD2 (6 bases). Trimming shortened V by 6 bases and J by 1 base, and 10 bases separated the two germline ends. The CDR3 runs 13 residues. Per germline, CDR1 PRHDT and CDR2 FYEKMQ (reference sequence). The CDR3 DNA follows: TGTGCCAGCAGGCACCGGGGGTCCTACGAGCAGTACTTC. Encoded protein: CASRHRGSYEQYF.

The DNA of the CDR3 is TGCGCCAGCAGCTTGCGGGGGTCGGGTCAAGAGACCCAGTACTTC. It codes for CASSLRGSGQETQYF. The chain joins TRBV5-1 to TRBJ2-5; a possible D gene is TRBD2 (6 bases). This CDR3 has 15 residues. Germline V gene data show CDR1 as SGHRS and CDR2 as YFSETQ. The V end was cut by 1 base, the J end by 2 bases, with 12 bases between.

The J gene is TRBJ1-6, the V gene TRBV6-5; D gene uncertain. V was cut by 0 bases and J by 7 bases, with 7 bases left in between. The CDR3 is 14 amino acids. Germline values: CDR1 MNHEY, CDR2 SVGAGI. The CDR3 reads CASSYSSENSPLHF. The CDR3 DNA reads as TGTGCCAGCAGTTACTCGTCTGAGAATTCACCCCTCCACTTT.

This chain joins TRBV6-5 and TRBJ1-4; a possible D gene is TRBD1 (6 bases). Deletions cut 6 bases from V and 8 bases from J, with 13 bases between. The CDR3 sequence is 13 residues long. Germline CDR1 and CDR2: MNHEY and SVGAGI. The CDR3 loop is CASRDSLGEKLFF. DNA of the CDR3: TGTGCCAGCAGGGACAGTTTGGGAGAAAAACTGTTTTTT.

The chain carries TRBV6-2 or TRBV6-3 and TRBJ1-2, with a possible D match to TRBD1 (5 bases). Germline V lookup: CDR1 MNHEY, CDR2 SVGEGT. V lost 5 bases and J lost 4, with 11 bases in between. The CDR3 is 13 amino acids. DNA for the CDR3: TGTGCCAGCAGTCCCGGGACTTCCTATGGCTACACCTTC. The encoded protein is CASSPGTSYGYTF.

J is TRBJ2-5 and V is TRBV29-1; 9 nucleotides align to TRBD1. The germline CDR1 and CDR2 sequences are SQVTM and ANQGSEA. The CDR3 contains 14 residues. V trimming: 7 bases; J trimming: 3 bases; junction bases outside the gene matches: 9. Here the CDR3 reads CSASGQGNEETQYF. Written as DNA, the CDR3 is TGCAGCGCCTCCGGACAGGGGAACGAAGAGACCCAGTACTTC.

This clone is a singleton in its sample. The chain couples TRBV12-3 or TRBV12-4 to TRBJ1-1; 8 bases map to TRBD1. V was pared by 1 base and J by 11 bases, with 6 bases of the junction left unmatched. This CDR3 spans 13 amino acids. CDR3 bases: TGTGCCAGCAGTTTAGTGGTCAGGGGGCATGCTTTCTTT. Protein sequence: CASSLVVRGHAFF.

The chain uses TRBV30 and TRBJ1-2; D uncertain. The CDR3 spans 18 residues. Trimming cost V 3 bases and J 10 bases, with 33 bases left between them. Germline V gene lookup returns CDR1 GTSNPN and CDR2 SVGIG (reference sequence). The CDR3 DNA reads TGTGCCTGGAGGCGAAAAATAGGATCTGAGTCATATGCAGGCACCTACACCTTC. It is translated as CAWRRKIGSESYAGTYTF.

The V gene is TRBV19, the J gene TRBJ2-7; 11 bases map to TRBD2. V lost 0 bases to trimming and J lost 11 bases; unmatched junction nucleotides: 9. Germline CDR1 is LNHDA and CDR2 is SQIVND (reference sequence). The CDR3 contains 15 residues. This CDR3 reads CASSIDLGLAGPKYF. The CDR3 nucleotides read TGTGCCAGTAGTATAGATCTTGGACTAGCGGGCCCGAAGTACTTC.

The genes are TRBV7-6 and TRBJ2-5, with D tentatively TRBD1 (5 bases). Trimming pared 0 bases from V and 0 bases from J, leaving 14 bases between. CDR1 and CDR2 from the germline V gene are SGHVS and FNYEAQ. The CDR3 has 17 residues. The CDR3 region has the DNA TGTGCCAGCAGCTTAGCGTCGGCAGACAGACACCAAGAGACCCAGTACTTC. Translation gives CASSLASADRHQETQYF.

With respect to this clone: Other DNA sequences in the sample encode the same CDR3. V is TRBV12-3 or TRBV12-4 and J is TRBJ1-5, with D unresolved. This CDR3 comprises 13 residues. Trimming took 3 bases from V and 2 from J, leaving 5 bases between them. The CDR3 region has the DNA TGTGCCAGCAGTTTTGGAGGCAATCAGCCCCAGCATTTT. Translated, it gives CASSFGGNQPQHF.

The CDR3 DNA follows: TGTGCCAGCAGTTACGCGGCGGTTAACACTGAAGCTTTCTTT. Translating gives CASSYAAVNTEAFF. The chain combines TRBV6-5 with TRBJ1-1; D is uncertain. Germline V lookup: CDR1 MNHEY, CDR2 SVGAGI. The CDR3 spans 14 residues. The V and J ends lost 2 bases and 2 bases respectively, with 9 bases between them.

This clone showed up just once. The V and J genes are TRBV3-1 (or the pseudogene TRBV3-2) and TRBJ2-4, with a tentative D call TRBD1 (7 bases). Germline CDR1 and CDR2: LGHDT and YNNKEL (reference sequence). V was trimmed by 0 bases and J by 14 bases, leaving 17 bases between them. The CDR3 contains 14 residues. The CDR3 region has the DNA TGTGCCAGCAGCCAAGACGGAACAGGGGACTTTAAGTACTTC. The encoded protein is CASSQDGTGDFKYF.

This chain's CDR3 is CASSSLRSGGNSPLHF. DNA of the CDR3: TGCGCCAGCAGTTCACTTCGGAGCGGGGGAAATTCACCCCTCCACTTT. The genes are TRBV4-1 and TRBJ1-6; a weak D match, TRBD1 (5 bases). This CDR3 is 16 amino acids long. Trimming pared 6 bases from V and 7 bases from J, leaving 19 bases between. CDR1 is MGHRA, CDR2 YSYEKL, per germline.

The chain joins TRBV28 to TRBJ1-5; tentatively, D is TRBD1 (6 bases). The CDR3 is 17 amino acids. Germline loops: CDR1 MDHEN, CDR2 SYDVKM. Trimming left V 4 bases short and J 3 bases short, with 19 bases between. The CDR3: CASSSTTWTADNQPQHF. The DNA of the CDR3 is TGTGCCAGCAGTTCCACCACTTGGACAGCCGACAATCAGCCCCAGCATTTT.

Worth noting for this clone: This sequence is one base from a far larger clone and is likely a read error. The V gene is TRBV6-5, the J gene TRBJ2-2; D not certain. This CDR3 is 12 amino acids long. The germline CDR1 and CDR2 sequences are MNHEY and SVGAGI. Trimming took off 6 bases at V and 3 bases at J, with 5 bases between the two ends. Here the CDR3 reads CASSPDTGELFF. In DNA form, the CDR3 reads TGTGCCAGCAGCCCGGACACCGGGGAGCTGTTTTTT.

The chain recombines TRBV2 with TRBJ2-7; 10 bases map to TRBD1. V shed 7 bases, J shed 3 bases, and the junction held 9 bases outside the gene matches. This CDR3 is 15 amino acids long. CDR1 is SNHLY, CDR2 FYNNEI, per germline. The CDR3 protein is CASTHGRDRGYEQYF. The CDR3 DNA reads TGTGCCAGCACACACGGGAGGGACAGGGGCTACGAGCAGTACTTC.

The chain links TRBV27 to TRBJ1-5; weak D call: TRBD1 (5 bases). CDR3 length equals 15 residues. The V end was cut by 2 bases, the J end by 2 bases, with 10 bases between. Germline CDR1 reads MNHEY; CDR2 reads SMNVEV (reference sequence). The DNA for the CDR3 is TGTGCCAGCAGTTTAATCCCCAGGGGCAATCAGCCCCAGCATTTT. Translated: CASSLIPRGNQPQHF.

The V call is TRBV29-1, the J call TRBJ1-2, with 7 bases lining up with TRBD1. The CDR3 contains 14 residues. Unmatched junction bases numbered 7, after V lost 2 bases and J lost 4 bases. Germline CDR1 SQVTM, CDR2 ANQGSEA. The CDR3 DNA follows: TGCAGCGTTGAACGACTAGGGACAGCCTATGGCTACACCTTC. Its translation: CSVERLGTAYGYTF.

The chain combines TRBV7-2 with TRBJ1-6; tentatively, D is TRBD1 (6 bases). The germline V and J ends were trimmed by 1 base and 6 bases, with 13 bases remaining between them. The germline V gene encodes CDR1 SGHTA and CDR2 FQGNSA. This CDR3 region has 16 residues. CDR3 in amino acids: CASSLVGGALNSPLHF. The DNA for the CDR3 is TGTGCCAGCAGCTTAGTTGGGGGGGCGCTTAATTCACCCCTCCACTTT.

The chain uses TRBV5-5 and TRBJ2-7; D gene uncertain. Deletions cut 0 bases from V and 5 bases from J, with 9 bases between. The CDR3 length is 13 residues. Germline V gene data show CDR1 as SGHKS and CDR2 as YYEKEE (reference sequence). CDR3 loop: CASSLGFVDEQYF. For the CDR3, the DNA is TGTGCCAGCAGCTTGGGTTTTGTAGACGAGCAGTACTTC.